The 23 T cell receptor beta chains listed next were all sequenced from one sample in a study of blood T cell repertoires in COVID-19. The data were produced by immunoSEQ multiplex PCR, yet TCRdb's version contains in-frame clones alone and is incomplete. The data hold some 180,000 clones, with 75% to 95% observed a single time. The sample taken for sequencing was peripheral blood. These receptors were obtained from a man aged 50-60 years with acute or convalescent COVID-19.

The chain employs TRBV7-6 and TRBJ2-1; TRBD2 matches at 10 bases. From germline, CDR1 is SGHVS and CDR2 FNYEAQ. There are 19 residues in the CDR3. Trimming at V came to 1 base and at J to 2 bases, leaving 11 bases not matched to a gene. The CDR3, as DNA: TGTGCCAGCAGCTTAGAGGGTAGCGGGAGGCCCCTTCCCTACAATGAGCAGTTCTTC. Protein: CASSLEGSGRPLPYNEQFF.

In DNA, the CDR3 is TGCAGCGTTGAGGCTGGGGGCTGGGGCACCGGGGAGCTGTTTTTT. This sequence encodes CSVEAGGWGTGELFF. The gene calls are TRBV29-1 and TRBJ2-2; D might be TRBD1 (6 bases). Germline-derived CDR1 and CDR2 are SQVTM and ANQGSEA. The CDR3 runs 15 residues. With 3 bases removed from V and 4 bases from J, the gap between germline ends came to 15 bases.

This clone came up once. CDR3 amino acids: CASSLTGEAGANVLTF. The CDR3 DNA sequence: TGTGCCAGCAGCTTAACAGGGGAGGCTGGGGCCAACGTCCTGACTTTC. The gene calls are TRBV7-3 and TRBJ2-6, with D possibly matching TRBD2 (6 bases). Germline loops: CDR1 SGHTA, CDR2 FQGTGA. The length of the CDR3 is 16 residues. The V and J ends lost 0 bases and 2 bases respectively, with 8 bases between them. Supplemented by reference TRBV7-3 and TRBJ2-6, the full variable domain reads GAGVSQTPSNKVTEKGKYVELRCDPISGHTALYWYRQSLGQGPEFLIYFQGTGAADDSGLPNDRFFAVRPEGSVSTLKIQRTERGDSAVYLCASSLTGEAGANVLTFGAGSRLTVL.

The chain is built from TRBV12-3 or TRBV12-4 and TRBJ2-1; TRBD1 might be the D (6 bases). V was shortened by 3 bases and J by 14 bases, with 17 bases between the two germline ends. This CDR3 comprises 13 residues. As DNA, the CDR3 is TGTGCCAGCAGTTTGGGTCCAGGGGCCCAGGAGTTCTTC. As protein: CASSLGPGAQEFF.

The rearrangement links TRBV7-3 to TRBJ2-3; 8 nucleotides match TRBD2. The CDR3 loop spans 17 amino acids. Per the germline V gene, CDR1 is SGHTA and CDR2 is FQGTGA. V trimming: 4 bases; J trimming: 1 base; junction bases outside the gene matches: 10. The CDR3 loop is CASSYQAGDSGTDTQYF. CDR3 DNA: TGTGCCAGCAGCTACCAAGCGGGAGACTCGGGCACAGATACGCAGTATTTT.

This chain joins TRBV19 and TRBJ2-2; 7 bases map to TRBD1. CDR1 and CDR2 from the germline V gene are LNHDA and SQIVND (reference sequence). Unmatched junction bases numbered 8, after V lost 7 bases and J lost 9 bases. The CDR3 consists of 13 residues. The CDR3 DNA reads TGTGCCAGTATGGGACAGCCCGTCCGGGAGCTGTTTTTT. Protein: CASMGQPVRELFF.

The chain recombines TRBV3-1 (or the pseudogene TRBV3-2) with TRBJ2-5, with D maybe TRBD1 (6 bases). CDR1 is LGHDT, CDR2 YNNKEL, per germline (reference sequence). This CDR3 comprises 14 residues. The V end was cut by 3 bases, the J end by 13 bases, with 21 bases between. CDR3 loop: CASSQGKSHEGVYF. As DNA, the CDR3 is TGTGCCAGCAGCCAGGGCAAGTCCCACGAGGGGGTGTACTTC.

The rearrangement uses TRBV5-5 and TRBJ1-4, with 7 positions matching TRBD1. After removal of 4 bases from V and 4 bases from J, the junction contained 7 bases not matched to a gene. The CDR3 is 15 amino acids. The germline gives CDR1 SGHKS, CDR2 YYEKEE (reference sequence). This CDR3 reads CASSVPAGGNEKLFF. The CDR3 bases are TGTGCCAGCAGCGTTCCCGCAGGGGGTAATGAAAAACTGTTTTTT.

The rearrangement uses TRBV28 and TRBJ1-5; 7 nucleotides line up with TRBD1. The CDR3 consists of 16 residues. The ends lost 4 bases at V and 0 bases at J; junction bases unmatched: 6. Germline CDR1 and CDR2: MDHEN and SYDVKM. CDR3 coding DNA: TGTGCCAGCAGTTACAGGGGTTCCCTTAGCAATCAGCCCCAGCATTTT. It is translated as CASSYRGSLSNQPQHF.

V gene TRBV5-1 combines with J gene TRBJ2-5, with D maybe TRBD1 (6 bases). Germline CDR1 and CDR2: SGHRS and YFSETQ. The CDR3 length is 14 residues. The V end lost 4 bases, the J end lost 2 bases, and 12 bases lay between the germline ends. CDR3 residues: CASSQGQSQETQYF. CDR3 bases: TGCGCCAGCAGCCAGGGACAATCACAAGAGACCCAGTACTTC.

This clone came up a few times. V gene TRBV7-2 combines with J gene TRBJ2-1, with a possible D match to TRBD2 (6 bases). Germline CDR1 SGHTA, CDR2 FQGNSA. This CDR3 has 15 residues. Trimming stripped 5 bases from V and 4 bases from J, with 15 bases between. As DNA, the CDR3 is TGTGCCAGCAGCAGAACCGGGACTGGTTACAATGAGCAGTTCTTC. Protein: CASSRTGTGYNEQFF. Full variable domain (outside the CDR3, taken from reference TRBV7-2 and TRBJ2-1): GAGVSQSPSNKVTEKGKDVELRCDPISGHTALYWYRQSLGQGLEFLIYFQGNSAPDKSGLPSDRFSAERTGGSVSTLTIQRTQQEDSAVYLCASSRTGTGYNEQFFGPGTRLTVL.

The chain employs TRBV19 and TRBJ2-1; TRBD1 matches 10 bases. In germline, CDR1 is LNHDA, CDR2 SQIVND (reference sequence). V was clipped by 4 bases and J by 3 bases; unmatched bases: 6. This CDR3 is 16 amino acids long. CDR3: CASSTGQGENYNEQFF. CDR3 sequence (DNA): TGTGCCAGTAGTACTGGACAGGGGGAAAACTACAATGAGCAGTTCTTC.

This rearrangement joins TRBV9 to TRBJ2-1, with TRBD2 identical over 11 bases. There are 15 residues in the CDR3. The germline V gene has CDR1 SGDLS and CDR2 YYNGEE. V dropped 4 bases and J dropped 5; count of bases not matched to a gene: 5. The CDR3 DNA follows: TGTGCCAGCAGCTTTAGCGGGAGGGACGACAATGAGCAGTTCTTC. The encoded protein is CASSFSGRDDNEQFF.

The V gene is TRBV5-1, the J gene TRBJ1-1, with 7 bases that match TRBD1. CDR1 is SGHRS, CDR2 YFSETQ, per germline. The CDR3 loop spans 14 amino acids. Losses at the gene ends were 2 bases for V and 1 base for J; bases not matched to a gene: 2. The CDR3 region is CASSFGTANTEAFF. The CDR3 coding sequence is TGCGCCAGCAGCTTCGGGACAGCGAACACTGAAGCTTTCTTT.

The chain is built from TRBV7-2 and TRBJ2-1; 10 nucleotides line up with TRBD1. This CDR3 has 15 residues. Germline trimming cut 2 bases from V and 8 bases from J; bases unmatched to any gene: 6. Per germline, CDR1 SGHTA and CDR2 FQGNSA. In nucleotides, the CDR3 is TGTGCCAGCAGCTTATGGGACAGGGGAAAGGATGAGCAGTTCTTC. As protein: CASSLWDRGKDEQFF. The full variable domain, its missing parts supplied by reference TRBV7-2 and TRBJ2-1, is GAGVSQSPSNKVTEKGKDVELRCDPISGHTALYWYRQSLGQGLEFLIYFQGNSAPDKSGLPSDRFSAERTGGSVSTLTIQRTQQEDSAVYLCASSLWDRGKDEQFFGPGTRLTVL.

This chain links TRBV7-6 with TRBJ2-7; 8 bases map to TRBD1. Germline assignment: CDR1 SGHVS and CDR2 FNYEAQ. The length of the CDR3 is 15 residues. V gave up 5 bases and J gave up 3 bases; unmatched junction bases: 9. CDR3 protein: CASSPIPGQDYEQYF. Written as DNA, the CDR3 is TGTGCCAGCAGCCCTATTCCGGGACAGGACTACGAGCAGTACTTC.

This clone was seen a handful of times. The rearrangement joins TRBV9 to TRBJ2-1; 8 nucleotides align to TRBD1. The CDR3 has 14 residues. Losses at the gene ends were 0 bases for V and 7 bases for J; bases not matched to a gene: 3. CDR1 and CDR2 (germline): SGDLS, YYNGEE. CDR3 sequence: CASSVGTGLNEQFF. The CDR3 DNA reads TGTGCCAGCAGCGTAGGGACAGGGCTGAATGAGCAGTTCTTC.

The chain links TRBV3-1 (or the pseudogene TRBV3-2) to TRBJ2-7, with TRBD1 as a possible D gene (5 bases). Germline CDR1 is LGHDT and CDR2 is YNNKEL (reference sequence). CDR3 length equals 12 residues. The CDR3 here is CASSQRGQGFVV. CDR3 sequence (DNA): TGTGCCAGCAGCCAAAGGGGTCAAGGGTTCGTCGTC.

The chain combines TRBV28 with TRBJ2-1; TRBD2 is a possible D gene (6 bases). Germline CDR1 reads MDHEN; CDR2 reads SYDVKM. There are 14 residues in the CDR3. Trimming cost V 4 bases and J 4 bases, with 11 bases left between them. The CDR3 coding sequence is TGTGCCAGCAGTTCGCCGGGACTTTACAATGAGCAGTTCTTC. This translates into CASSSPGLYNEQFF.

The rearrangement joins TRBV14 to TRBJ1-3; TRBD1 is a possible D gene (6 bases). The germline CDR1 and CDR2 sequences are SGHDN and FVKESK. The V end lost 6 bases, the J end lost 0 bases, and 9 bases lay between the germline ends. The CDR3 has 14 residues. CDR3 DNA sequence: TGTGCCAGCAGGGACAGCTACTCTGGAAACACCATATATTTT. This translates into CASRDSYSGNTIYF.

Details on this clone: This sample also contains other DNA sequences that code for the same CDR3. V is TRBV19 and J is TRBJ1-5; TRBD1 matches 10 bases. Germline assignment: CDR1 LNHDA and CDR2 SQIVND (reference sequence). CDR3 length equals 14 residues. The V segment lost 5 bases and the J segment 2 bases; nucleotides outside the gene matches: 0. The CDR3 region has the DNA TGTGCCAGTAGTGGACAGGGGGGCAATCAGCCCCAGCATTTT. Protein product: CASSGQGGNQPQHF.

The chain couples TRBV9 to TRBJ2-5; D is perhaps TRBD1 (7 bases). The CDR3 is 15 amino acids. The V end lost 1 base, the J end lost 4 bases, and 14 bases lay between the germline ends. Germline V lookup: CDR1 SGDLS, CDR2 YYNGEE. CDR3 protein: CASSVSNRGGETQYF. CDR3 bases: TGTGCCAGCAGCGTAAGTAACAGGGGAGGAGAGACCCAGTACTTC.

The V and J genes are TRBV18 and TRBJ2-3; TRBD2 might be the D (7 bases). This CDR3 spans 15 amino acids. CDR1 is KGHSH and CDR2 is LQKENI in the germline V gene. V lost 6 bases and J 3 bases, leaving 16 bases between the germline ends. The CDR3 DNA is TGTGCCAGCTCTTCCTCGGGGGGCGAGACAGATACGCAGTATTTT. Protein product: CASSSSGGETDTQYF.